Listed here are 14 T cell receptor beta chains from one sample, sequenced in a study of blood T cell repertoires in COVID-19. The repertoire was sequenced with immunoSEQ multiplex PCR; TCRdb's copy has only in-frame clones and lacks some. This table holds 25,000 to 35,000 clones, around nine tenths found once. Source material: peripheral blood. The origin of the receptors is a human donor in a cohort sampled during active COVID-19. The donor label of this sample is uncertain.

The rearrangement joins TRBV28 to TRBJ1-2; a weak D match, TRBD1 (5 bases). Germline V CDR1 and CDR2: MDHEN, SYDVKM. Trimming removed 5 bases from V and 5 bases from J, with 18 bases in between. This CDR3 has 15 residues. The CDR3 loop reads CASSRGTSLLYGYTF. In DNA form, the CDR3 reads TGTGCCAGCAGTCGAGGGACTTCGCTACTTTATGGCTACACCTTC.

The chain couples TRBV9 to TRBJ2-5, with 9 bases identical to TRBD2. Germline lookup yields CDR1 SGDLS and CDR2 YYNGEE. The CDR3 runs to 14 residues. The V and J ends lost 3 bases and 2 bases, in that order; junction bases with no gene match: 2. The CDR3: CASSETSGQETQYF. CDR3 DNA sequence: TGTGCCAGCAGCGAGACTAGCGGACAAGAGACCCAGTACTTC.

The rearrangement uses TRBV6-7 and TRBJ2-2; TRBD1 might be the D (7 bases). TRBV6-7 carries the ORF label, with uncertain function. The CDR3 length is 16 residues. Deletions cut 6 bases from V and 6 bases from J, with 20 bases between. CDR3 bases: TGTGCCAGCAGGCACATCAGGGGGGATCTGTCCGGGGAGCTGTTTTTT. Protein sequence: CASRHIRGDLSGELFF.

There are a few counts of this clone. This rearrangement joins TRBV5-1 to TRBJ1-2; D perhaps matches TRBD1 (5 bases). Trimming took 4 bases from V and 3 from J, leaving 13 bases between them. Germline CDR1 is SGHRS and CDR2 is YFSETQ. The CDR3 extends over 14 amino acids. CDR3 nucleotides: TGCGCCAGCAGCCTGGATACGGGGGACTATGGCTACACCTTC. It yields the protein CASSLDTGDYGYTF.

The chain is built from TRBV11-2 and TRBJ1-1, with 8 bases fitting TRBD1. This CDR3 has 14 residues. The germline V gene has CDR1 SGHAT and CDR2 FQNNGV. Unmatched junction bases numbered 9, after V lost 8 bases and J lost 4 bases. CDR3 nucleotides: TGTGCCAGCCTCGAGACAGGGACAGGCACTGAAGCTTTCTTT. It specifies CASLETGTGTEAFF.

The chain is built from TRBV2 and TRBJ2-7; TRBD1 matches at 7 bases. The V segment lost 4 bases and the J segment 6 bases; nucleotides outside the gene matches: 0. The CDR3 runs to 11 residues. Germline V CDR1 and CDR2: SNHLY, FYNNEI. The CDR3 loop is CASSGDSEQYF. The CDR3 DNA is TGTGCCAGCAGTGGGGACAGCGAGCAGTACTTC.

V is TRBV5-1 and J is TRBJ1-1; 9 bases fit TRBD1. The CDR3 loop spans 14 amino acids. V trimming: 5 bases; J trimming: 4 bases; junction bases outside the gene matches: 6. Germline-derived CDR1 and CDR2 are SGHRS and YFSETQ. The CDR3 protein is CASRETGGSTEAFF. In DNA, the CDR3 is TGCGCCAGCAGGGAGACAGGGGGTAGCACTGAAGCTTTCTTT. Looking up the rest from reference TRBV5-1 and TRBJ1-1 gives the full variable domain: KAGVTQTPRYLIKTRGQQVTLSCSPISGHRSVSWYQQTPGQGLQFLFEYFSETQRNKGNFPGRFSGRQFSNSRSEMNVSTLELGDSALYLCASRETGGSTEAFFGQGTRLTVV.

The CDR3 is CASNYDSGPGDTQYF. The DNA of the CDR3 is TGCGCCAGCAACTATGATTCAGGGCCAGGGGATACGCAGTATTTT. The chain uses TRBV5-1 and TRBJ2-3; a possible D gene is TRBD1 (5 bases). This CDR3 has 15 residues. V gave up 6 bases and J gave up 6 bases, with 20 bases separating them. The germline gives CDR1 SGHRS, CDR2 YFSETQ.

The V call is TRBV5-1, the J call TRBJ2-2; 12 bases match TRBD1. Germline lookup yields CDR1 SGHRS and CDR2 YFSETQ. This CDR3 has 15 residues. V gave up 7 bases and J gave up 2 bases; unmatched junction bases: 3. CDR3: CASQGQGANTGELFF. For the CDR3, the DNA is TGCGCCAGCCAGGGACAGGGGGCTAACACCGGGGAGCTGTTTTTT.

The rearrangement links TRBV30 to TRBJ2-3; D is possibly TRBD2 (5 bases). CDR1 GTSNPN and CDR2 SVGIG come from the germline V gene (reference sequence). CDR3 length: 17 amino acids. V shed 1 base and J shed 1 base, with 18 bases lying between them. The CDR3 region has the DNA TGTGCCTGGAGTGGAACTAGATGGGAGACTCGCACAGATACGCAGTATTTT. Its translation is CAWSGTRWETRTDTQYF.

This clone was seen just once. The chain employs TRBV9 and TRBJ1-1; D is possibly TRBD1 (6 bases). CDR1 SGDLS and CDR2 YYNGEE come from the germline V gene. Between the trimmed V and J ends, which lost 0 bases and 4 bases, there was a span of 16 bases. CDR3 size: 16 residues. The CDR3 DNA is TGTGCCAGCAGCGTAGGCGACCACAGGGAGGGCACTGAAGCTTTCTTT. Its protein is CASSVGDHREGTEAFF.

By sample share, this clone is large. This sequence joins TRBV7-9 and TRBJ2-1, with 7 bases identical to TRBD1. The V gene end was trimmed by 0 bases and the J gene end by 5 bases; junction bases not matched to a gene: 4. This CDR3 has 15 residues. Germline loops: CDR1 SEHNR, CDR2 FQNEAQ (reference sequence). This CDR3 is CASSLATTGNNEQFF. CDR3 sequence (DNA): TGTGCCAGCAGCTTAGCCACGACAGGGAACAATGAGCAGTTCTTC.

J is TRBJ1-4 and V is TRBV5-4; weak D call: TRBD1 (5 bases). Trimming shortened V by 4 bases and J by 4 bases, and 17 bases separated the two germline ends. The germline gives CDR1 SGHNT, CDR2 YYREEE (reference sequence). The CDR3 is 16 residues long. The CDR3 is CASSVGQGNFNEKLFF. CDR3 bases: TGTGCCAGCAGCGTGGGTCAGGGCAACTTTAATGAAAAACTGTTTTTT.

J is TRBJ1-6 and V is TRBV6-1; no definite D call. V was cut by 0 bases and J by 0 bases, with 12 bases left in between. CDR3 length: 18 amino acids. Germline V gene data show CDR1 as MNHNS and CDR2 as SASEGT. The CDR3 DNA sequence: TGTGCCAGCAGTGAAGCGCTCCCGGGAAGCTCCTATAATTCACCCCTCCACTTT. This gives the protein CASSEALPGSSYNSPLHF.